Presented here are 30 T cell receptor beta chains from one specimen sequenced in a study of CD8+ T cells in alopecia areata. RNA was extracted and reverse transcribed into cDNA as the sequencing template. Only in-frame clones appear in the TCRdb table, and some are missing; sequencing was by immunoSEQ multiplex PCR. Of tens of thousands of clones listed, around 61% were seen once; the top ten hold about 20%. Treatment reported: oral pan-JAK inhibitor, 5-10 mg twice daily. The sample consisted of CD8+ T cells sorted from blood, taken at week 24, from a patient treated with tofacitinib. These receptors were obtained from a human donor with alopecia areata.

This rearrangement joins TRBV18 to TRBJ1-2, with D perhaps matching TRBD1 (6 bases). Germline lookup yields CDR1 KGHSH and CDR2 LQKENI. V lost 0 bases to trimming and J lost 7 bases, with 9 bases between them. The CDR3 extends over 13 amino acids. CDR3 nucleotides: TGTGCCAGCTCACCACCGGGGGGGGCTGGCTACACCTTC. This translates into CASSPPGGAGYTF.

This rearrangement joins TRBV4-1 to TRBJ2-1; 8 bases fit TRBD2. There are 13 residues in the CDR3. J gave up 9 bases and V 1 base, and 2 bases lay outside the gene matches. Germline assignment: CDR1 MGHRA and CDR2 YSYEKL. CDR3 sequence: CASSQALAGEQFF. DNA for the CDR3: TGCGCCAGCAGCCAAGCCCTAGCGGGTGAGCAGTTCTTC.

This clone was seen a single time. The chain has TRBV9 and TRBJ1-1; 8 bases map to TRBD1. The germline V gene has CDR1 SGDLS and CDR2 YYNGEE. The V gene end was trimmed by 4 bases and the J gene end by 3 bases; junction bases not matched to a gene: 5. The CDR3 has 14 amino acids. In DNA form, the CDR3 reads TGTGCCAGCAGCCCAGGGGGCCGGGACACTGAAGCTTTCTTT. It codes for CASSPGGRDTEAFF.

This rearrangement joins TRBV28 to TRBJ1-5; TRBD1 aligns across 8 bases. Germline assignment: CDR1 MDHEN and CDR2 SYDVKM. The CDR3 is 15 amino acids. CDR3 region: CASGGGGNNNQPQHF. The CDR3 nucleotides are TGTGCGTCAGGGGGCGGCGGGAATAACAATCAGCCCCAGCATTTT. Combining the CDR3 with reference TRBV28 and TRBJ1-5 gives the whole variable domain DVKVTQSSRYLVKRTGEKVFLECVQDMDHENMFWYRQDPGLGLRLIYFSYDVKMKEKGDIPEGYSVSREKKERFSLILESASTNQTSMYLCASGGGGNNNQPQHFGDGTRLSIL.

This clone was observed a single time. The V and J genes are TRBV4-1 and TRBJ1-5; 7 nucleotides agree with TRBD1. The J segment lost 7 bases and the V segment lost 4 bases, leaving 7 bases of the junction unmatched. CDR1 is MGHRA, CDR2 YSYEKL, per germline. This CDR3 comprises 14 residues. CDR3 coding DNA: TGCGCCAGCAGCCCAACCAGGGGGGGACAGCCCCAGCATTTT. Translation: CASSPTRGGQPQHF.

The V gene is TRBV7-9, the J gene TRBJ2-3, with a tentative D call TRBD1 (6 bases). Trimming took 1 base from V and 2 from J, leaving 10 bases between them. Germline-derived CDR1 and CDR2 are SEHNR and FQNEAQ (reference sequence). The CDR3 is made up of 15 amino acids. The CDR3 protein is CASSLGQASTDTQYF. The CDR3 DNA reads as TGTGCCAGCAGCTTAGGACAGGCCTCCACAGATACGCAGTATTTT. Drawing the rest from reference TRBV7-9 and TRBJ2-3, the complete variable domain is DTGVSQNPRHKITKRGQNVTFRCDPISEHNRLYWYRQTLGQGPEFLTYFQNEAQLEKSRLLSDRFSAERPKGSFSTLEIQRTEQGDSAMYLCASSLGQASTDTQYFGPGTRLTVL.

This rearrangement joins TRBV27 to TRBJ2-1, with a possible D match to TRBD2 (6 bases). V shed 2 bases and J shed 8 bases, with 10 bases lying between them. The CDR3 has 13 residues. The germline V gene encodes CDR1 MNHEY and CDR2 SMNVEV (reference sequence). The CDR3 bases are TGTGCCAGCAGTTTACTGACTAGTGATGAGCAGTTCTTC. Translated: CASSLLTSDEQFF.

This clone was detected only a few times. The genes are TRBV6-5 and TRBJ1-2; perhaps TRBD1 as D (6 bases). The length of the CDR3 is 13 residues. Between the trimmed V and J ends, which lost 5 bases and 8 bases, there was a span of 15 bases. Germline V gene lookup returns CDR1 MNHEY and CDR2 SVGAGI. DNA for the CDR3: TGTGCCAGCAGTCCTTACCTTGGACAGGGCTACACCTTC. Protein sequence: CASSPYLGQGYTF.

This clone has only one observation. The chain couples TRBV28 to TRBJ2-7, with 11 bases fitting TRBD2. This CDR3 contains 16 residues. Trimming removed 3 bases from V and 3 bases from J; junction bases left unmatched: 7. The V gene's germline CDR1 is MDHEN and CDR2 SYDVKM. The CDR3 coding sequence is TGTGCCAGCAGTTTCCCTTCTAGCGGGGGGAACTACGAGCAGTACTTC. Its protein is CASSFPSSGGNYEQYF.

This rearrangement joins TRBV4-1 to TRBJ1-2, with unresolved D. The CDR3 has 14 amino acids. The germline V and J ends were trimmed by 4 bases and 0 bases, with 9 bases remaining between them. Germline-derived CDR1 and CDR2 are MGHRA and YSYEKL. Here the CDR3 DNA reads TGCGCCAGCAGCCCTGGACTGGCTAACTATGGCTACACCTTC. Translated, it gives CASSPGLANYGYTF.

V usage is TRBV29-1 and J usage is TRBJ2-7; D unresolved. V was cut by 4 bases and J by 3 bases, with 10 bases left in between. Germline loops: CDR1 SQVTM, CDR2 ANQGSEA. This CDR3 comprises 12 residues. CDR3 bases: TGCAGCGTTGGAATCGCGAGCTACGAGCAGTACTTC. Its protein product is CSVGIASYEQYF.

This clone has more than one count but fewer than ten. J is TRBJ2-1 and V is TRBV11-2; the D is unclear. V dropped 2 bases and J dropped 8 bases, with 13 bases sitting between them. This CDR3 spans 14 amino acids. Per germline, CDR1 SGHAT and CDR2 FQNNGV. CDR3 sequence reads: CASSLMANSDEQFF. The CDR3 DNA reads TGTGCCAGCAGCTTAATGGCTAACTCCGATGAGCAGTTCTTC.

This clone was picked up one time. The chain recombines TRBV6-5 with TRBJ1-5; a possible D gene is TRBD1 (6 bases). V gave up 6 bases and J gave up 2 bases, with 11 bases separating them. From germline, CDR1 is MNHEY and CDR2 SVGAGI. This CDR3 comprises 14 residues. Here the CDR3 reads CASRNRVRNQPQHF. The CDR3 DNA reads TGTGCCAGCAGGAACAGGGTCCGCAATCAGCCCCAGCATTTT.

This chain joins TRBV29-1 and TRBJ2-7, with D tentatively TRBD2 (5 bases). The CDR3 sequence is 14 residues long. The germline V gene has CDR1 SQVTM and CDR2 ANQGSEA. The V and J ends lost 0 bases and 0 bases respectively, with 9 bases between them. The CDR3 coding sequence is TGCAGCGTTGAAGATCCGGGGTTCTCCTACGAGCAGTACTTC. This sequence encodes CSVEDPGFSYEQYF.

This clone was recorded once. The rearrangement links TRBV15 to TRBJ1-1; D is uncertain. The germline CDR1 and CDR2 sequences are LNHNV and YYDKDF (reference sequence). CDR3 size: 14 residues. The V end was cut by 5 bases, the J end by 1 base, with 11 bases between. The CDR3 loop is CATSPTRQNTEAFF. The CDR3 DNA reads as TGTGCCACCAGCCCTACGAGGCAGAACACTGAAGCTTTCTTT.

CDR3 nucleotide sequence: TGTGCCAGCAGCTTAGCTCCTGGACAGGAGGTGGGAGATACGCAGTATTTT. This codes for CASSLAPGQEVGDTQYF. The chain carries TRBV7-9 and TRBJ2-3; 7 nucleotides align to TRBD1. The length of the CDR3 is 17 residues. In germline, CDR1 is SEHNR, CDR2 FQNEAQ (reference sequence). V dropped 0 bases and J dropped 5; count of bases not matched to a gene: 11.

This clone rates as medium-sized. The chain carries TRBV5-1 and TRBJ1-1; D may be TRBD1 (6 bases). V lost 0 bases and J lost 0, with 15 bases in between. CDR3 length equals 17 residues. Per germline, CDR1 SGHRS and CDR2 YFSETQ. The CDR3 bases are TGCGCCAGCAGCTTGGTTGGCGGGGGCCCTCTGAACACTGAAGCTTTCTTT. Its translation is CASSLVGGGPLNTEAFF.

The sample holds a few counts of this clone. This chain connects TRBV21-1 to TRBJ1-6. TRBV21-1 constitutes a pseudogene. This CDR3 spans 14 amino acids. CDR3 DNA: TGTGCCAGCAGCACTATGGCCCTACGTTCACCCCTCCACTTT. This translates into CASSTMALRSPLHF.

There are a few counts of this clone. The CDR3 DNA reads as TGTGCCAGCAGCTTGGGATTTCGGGGGGCGCCCCTCTCGGCGGGCTACACCTTC. Translating it yields CASSLGFRGAPLSAGYTF. The V and J genes are TRBV5-6 and TRBJ1-2, with D possibly being TRBD1 (6 bases). Trimming cost V 0 bases and J 8 bases, with 26 bases left between them. Germline V gives CDR1 SGHDT, CDR2 YYEEEE. The CDR3 extends over 18 amino acids.

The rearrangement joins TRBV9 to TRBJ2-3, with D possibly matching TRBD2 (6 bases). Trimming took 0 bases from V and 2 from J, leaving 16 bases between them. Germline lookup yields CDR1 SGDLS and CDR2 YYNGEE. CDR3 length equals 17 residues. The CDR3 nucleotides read TGTGCCAGCAGCGTAGAGTCGGGAGTAGGGCCCACAGATACGCAGTATTTT. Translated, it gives CASSVESGVGPTDTQYF.

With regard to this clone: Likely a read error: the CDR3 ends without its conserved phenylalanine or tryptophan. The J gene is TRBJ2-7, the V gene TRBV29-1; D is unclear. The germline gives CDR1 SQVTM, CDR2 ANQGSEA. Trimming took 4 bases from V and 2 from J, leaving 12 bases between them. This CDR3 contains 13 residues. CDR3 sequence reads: CSVVKGEAYEQYL. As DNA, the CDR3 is TGCAGCGTTGTTAAGGGTGAAGCCTACGAGCAGTACCTC.

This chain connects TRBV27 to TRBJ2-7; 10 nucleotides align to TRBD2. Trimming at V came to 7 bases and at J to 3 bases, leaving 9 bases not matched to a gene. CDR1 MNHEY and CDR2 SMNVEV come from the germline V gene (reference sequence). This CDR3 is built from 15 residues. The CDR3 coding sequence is TGTGCCAGCAAAACCGTGGGACTAGCGCTCTACGAGCAGTACTTC. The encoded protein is CASKTVGLALYEQYF.

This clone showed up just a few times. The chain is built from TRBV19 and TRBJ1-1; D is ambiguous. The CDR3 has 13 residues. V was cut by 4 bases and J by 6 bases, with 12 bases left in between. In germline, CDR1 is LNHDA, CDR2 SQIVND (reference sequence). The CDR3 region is CASSTIGPSEAFF. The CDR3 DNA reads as TGTGCCAGTAGTACCATAGGACCGTCTGAAGCTTTCTTT.

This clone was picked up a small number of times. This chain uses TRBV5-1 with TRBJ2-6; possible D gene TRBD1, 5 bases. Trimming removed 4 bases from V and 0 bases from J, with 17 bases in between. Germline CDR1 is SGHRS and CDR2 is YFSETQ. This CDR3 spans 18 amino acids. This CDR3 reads CASSTGSQSLSGANVLTF. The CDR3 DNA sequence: TGCGCCAGCAGCACAGGCAGCCAGTCCCTCTCTGGGGCCAACGTCCTGACTTTC.

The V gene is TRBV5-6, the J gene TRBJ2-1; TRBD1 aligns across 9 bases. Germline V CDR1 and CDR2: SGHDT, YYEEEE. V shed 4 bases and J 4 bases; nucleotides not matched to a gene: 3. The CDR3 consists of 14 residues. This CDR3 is CASSQGTGYNEQFF. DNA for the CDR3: TGTGCCAGCAGCCAAGGGACAGGGTACAATGAGCAGTTCTTC.

The CDR3 spells CASSLGGPNYGYTF. DNA for the CDR3: TGTGCCAGCAGCTTGGGGGGCCCTAACTATGGCTACACCTTC. This sequence joins TRBV5-4 and TRBJ1-2; TRBD1 is a possible D gene (5 bases). The germline CDR1 and CDR2 sequences are SGHNT and YYREEE (reference sequence). The CDR3 extends over 14 amino acids. V lost 0 bases to trimming and J lost 0 bases, with 6 bases between them.

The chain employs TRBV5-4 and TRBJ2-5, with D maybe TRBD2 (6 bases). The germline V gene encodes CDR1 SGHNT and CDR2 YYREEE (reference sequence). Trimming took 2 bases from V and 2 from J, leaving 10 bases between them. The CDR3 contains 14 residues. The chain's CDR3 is CASSFISGQETQYF. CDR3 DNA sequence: TGTGCCAGCAGCTTCATTAGCGGTCAAGAGACCCAGTACTTC.

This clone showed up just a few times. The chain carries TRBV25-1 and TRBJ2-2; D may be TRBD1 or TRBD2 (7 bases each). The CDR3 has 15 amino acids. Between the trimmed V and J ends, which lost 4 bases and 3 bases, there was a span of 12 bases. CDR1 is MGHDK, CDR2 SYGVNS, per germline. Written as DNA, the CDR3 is TGTGCCAGCAGTGTGGGGGGGACAGACACCGGGGAGCTGTTTTTT. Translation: CASSVGGTDTGELFF. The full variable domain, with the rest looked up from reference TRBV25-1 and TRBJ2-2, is EADIYQTPRYLVIGTGKKITLECSQTMGHDKMYWYQQDPGMELHLIHYSYGVNSTEKGDLSSESTVSRIRTEHFPLTLESARPSHTSQYLCASSVGGTDTGELFFGEGSRLTVL.

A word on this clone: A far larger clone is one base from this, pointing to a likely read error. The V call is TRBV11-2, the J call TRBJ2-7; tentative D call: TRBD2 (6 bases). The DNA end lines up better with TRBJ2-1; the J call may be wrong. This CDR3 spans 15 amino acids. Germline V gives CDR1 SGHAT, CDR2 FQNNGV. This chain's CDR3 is CASSHLASSYNEQFF. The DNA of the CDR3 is TGTGCCAGCAGCCACCTAGCGAGCTCCTACAATGAGCAGTTCTTC.

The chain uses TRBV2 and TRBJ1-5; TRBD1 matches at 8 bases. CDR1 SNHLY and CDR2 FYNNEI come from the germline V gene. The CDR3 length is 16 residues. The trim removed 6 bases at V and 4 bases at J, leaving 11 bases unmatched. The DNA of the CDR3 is TGTGCCAGCAGGAACTACGGACAGGGAGGAAATCAGCCCCAGCATTTT. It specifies CASRNYGQGGNQPQHF.